One sample yielded the 7 T cell receptor beta chains listed below, sequenced in a study of blood T cell repertoires in COVID-19. The protocol was immunoSEQ multiplex PCR, while the TCRdb copy is restricted to in-frame clones and leaves out a portion. The data hold more than 300,000 clones, with 90% observed a single time. The source material was PBMCs or T cells enriched from blood (not recorded which). Receptors originate from a woman aged 25 to 39 who had been exposed to COVID-19.

The chain couples TRBV29-1 to TRBJ1-1; 9 positions agree with TRBD1. The junction had 4 bases not matched to a gene; V was cut back by 6 bases and J by 5 bases. Germline CDR1 reads SQVTM; CDR2 reads ANQGSEA. The CDR3 has 12 amino acids. CDR3 DNA: TGCAGCGTCCCACAGGGGGCTACTGAAGCTTTCTTT. It is translated as CSVPQGATEAFF.

The chain employs TRBV6-5 and TRBJ1-1; no reliable D call. Trimming took 2 bases from V and 1 from J, leaving 8 bases between them. From germline, CDR1 is MNHEY and CDR2 SVGAGI. The CDR3 consists of 14 residues. CDR3 sequence: CASSYGLWNTEAFF. The DNA for the CDR3 is TGTGCCAGCAGTTACGGGCTGTGGAACACTGAAGCTTTCTTT.

This clone was counted a single time. The chain couples TRBV2 to TRBJ2-7; perhaps TRBD1 as D (5 bases). CDR3 size: 16 residues. The V and J ends lost 2 bases and 0 bases respectively, with 14 bases between them. Germline V gives CDR1 SNHLY, CDR2 FYNNEI. The CDR3 sequence is CASSETPGQDSYEQYF. DNA for the CDR3: TGTGCCAGCAGTGAAACCCCAGGGCAGGACTCCTACGAGCAGTACTTC.

The chain has TRBV6-5 and TRBJ2-2; D is possibly TRBD1 (5 bases). V was pared by 6 bases and J by 0 bases, with 11 bases between. CDR1 and CDR2 from the germline V gene are MNHEY and SVGAGI. CDR3 length: 15 amino acids. The CDR3 DNA follows: TGTGCCAGCAGAGAGTTGACAGCGAACACCGGGGAGCTGTTTTTT. This codes for CASRELTANTGELFF.

This chain uses TRBV4-1 with TRBJ2-1, with 8 bases lining up with TRBD2. Germline CDR1 and CDR2: MGHRA and YSYEKL. The CDR3 runs to 16 residues. V gave up 1 base and J gave up 1 base; unmatched junction bases: 3. The CDR3 sequence: CASSQAGGKSYNEQFF. CDR3 DNA sequence: TGCGCCAGCAGCCAAGCGGGGGGGAAGTCCTACAATGAGCAGTTCTTC.

V is TRBV7-2 and J is TRBJ1-2; weak D call: TRBD1 (5 bases). Trimming pared 3 bases from V and 7 bases from J, leaving 12 bases between. This CDR3 spans 13 amino acids. CDR1 is SGHTA, CDR2 FQGNSA, per germline. In DNA form, the CDR3 reads TGTGCCAGCAGCTTCCACAGGTTGTCTGGCTACACCTTC. Protein: CASSFHRLSGYTF.

This rearrangement joins TRBV7-9 to TRBJ2-1; 7 bases match TRBD1. V dropped 1 base and J dropped 8; count of bases not matched to a gene: 5. CDR1 is SEHNR and CDR2 is FQNEAQ in the germline V gene (reference sequence). The CDR3 is 14 residues long. For the CDR3, the DNA is TGTGCCAGCAGCTTAGAGGGGGCCCTCCATGAGCAGTTCTTC. This codes for CASSLEGALHEQFF.